What follows are 23 T cell receptor beta chains derived from one specimen sequenced in a study of T-cell memory formation after mild COVID-19. Via MiXCR, TCRdb re-called the 5' RACE reads, giving one row per CDR3 protein. This sample has 300,000 to 350,000 distinct CDR3 sequences, with approximately 19% found just once. Sequenced sample: PBMCs or a T cell subset sorted from them (not recorded which). These receptors all stem from a man between 18 and 29 years old who had mild COVID-19 (a few samples of this study predate the infection). Cell type and time point are not known.

The chain has TRBV18 and TRBJ2-7; 7 bases map to TRBD1. This CDR3 comprises 14 residues. Germline CDR1 reads KGHSH; CDR2 reads LQKENI. The V gene end was trimmed by 3 bases and the J gene end by 5 bases; junction bases not matched to a gene: 7. The CDR3 DNA sequence: TGTGCCAGCTCACCCTTGGGACAGATAGACGAGCAGTACTTC. Protein sequence: CASSPLGQIDEQYF.

The chain joins TRBV5-5 to TRBJ1-2, with TRBD1 as a possible D gene (6 bases). From germline, CDR1 is SGHKS and CDR2 YYEKEE (reference sequence). This CDR3 spans 14 amino acids. The V gene lost 4 bases and the J gene lost 1 base, with 11 bases spanning the gap. CDR3 bases: TGTGCCAGCAGCCCGGACAGTCTTAACTATGGCTACACCTTC. Amino acid sequence: CASSPDSLNYGYTF.

This clonotype occurred a few times. The chain recombines TRBV6-1 with TRBJ1-5, with a weak D call TRBD1 (5 bases). This CDR3 is built from 15 residues. Germline lookup yields CDR1 MNHNS and CDR2 SASEGT. V lost 6 bases and J lost 0, with 12 bases in between. CDR3 protein: CASRPAGFSNQPQHF. The CDR3 DNA is TGTGCCAGCAGGCCAGCAGGGTTTAGCAATCAGCCCCAGCATTTT.

This clonotype was picked up a small number of times. The rearrangement links TRBV4-2 to TRBJ2-2; D might be TRBD1 (5 bases). Germline loops: CDR1 LGHNA, CDR2 YNFKEQ. The V and J ends lost 5 bases and 3 bases respectively, with 16 bases between them. There are 16 residues in the CDR3. CDR3 loop: CASSSGGGADTGELFF. The CDR3 region has the DNA TGTGCCAGCAGCTCCGGTGGTGGGGCGGACACCGGGGAGCTGTTTTTT.

This clonotype was found many times. V gene TRBV7-6 combines with J gene TRBJ1-1; 11 nucleotides match TRBD1. Trimming took 1 base from V and 5 from J; bases not matched to a gene: 6. The CDR3 covers 16 residues. Germline loops: CDR1 SGHVS, CDR2 FNYEAQ. The CDR3 coding sequence is TGTGCCAGCAGCTTAGGGTCCGGGACAGGGGGAACTGAAGCTTTCTTT. Its translation is CASSLGSGTGGTEAFF.

This clonotype was observed a handful of times. The chain links TRBV10-1 to TRBJ2-7; 8 bases map to TRBD1. The ends lost 0 bases at V and 12 bases at J; junction bases unmatched: 7. Germline CDR1 is WNHNN and CDR2 is SYGVQD (reference sequence). The CDR3 sequence is 13 residues long. The CDR3 coding sequence is TGCGCCAGCAGTGAGTCCCAGGGGGCCTGGGGGTACTTC. Its protein is CASSESQGAWGYF.

This clonotype showed up just a few times. The chain uses TRBV11-1 and TRBJ2-7; D is undetermined. The length of the CDR3 is 12 residues. Germline values: CDR1 SGHAT, CDR2 FQDESV (reference sequence). V was trimmed by 1 base and J by 6 bases, leaving 7 bases between them. CDR3 nucleotide sequence: TGTGCCAGCAGCTTAGATTTCCGCGAGCAGTACGTC. Encoded protein: CASSLDFREQYV.

This clonotype was seen more than once but under ten times. Written as DNA, the CDR3 is TGTGCCAGCAGGGGCCCGAGTGGGGGGTCCTATAATTCACCCCTCCACTTT. It specifies CASRGPSGGSYNSPLHF. V usage is TRBV7-8 and J usage is TRBJ1-6; D is possibly TRBD1 (5 bases). Trimming stripped 6 bases from V and 1 base from J, with 16 bases between. Germline loops: CDR1 SGHVS, CDR2 FQNEAQ. There are 17 residues in the CDR3.

This clonotype appeared a few times. The CDR3 sequence: CSARDGGFYEQYV. In DNA, the CDR3 is TGCAGTGCTAGAGACGGGGGCTTCTACGAGCAGTACGTC. This sequence joins TRBV20-1 and TRBJ2-7; D is possibly TRBD1 or TRBD2 (6 bases each). Trimming took off 0 bases at V and 3 bases at J, with 9 bases between the two ends. Germline V gene sequence: CDR1 DFQATT, CDR2 SNEGSKA (reference sequence). The CDR3 sequence is 13 residues long.

This clonotype was found many times. The chain joins TRBV7-2 to TRBJ2-1; 8 bases agree with TRBD2. Germline CDR1 and CDR2: SGHTA and FQGNSA. The CDR3 contains 15 residues. V shed 3 bases and J 7 bases; nucleotides not matched to a gene: 8. The CDR3 region is CASSFPRGAVNEQFF. For the CDR3, the DNA is TGTGCCAGCAGCTTTCCGCGGGGGGCCGTGAATGAGCAGTTCTTC.

The chain links TRBV20-1 to TRBJ1-2, with TRBD1 identical over 8 bases. CDR3 size: 14 residues. Trimming took 3 bases from V and 0 from J; bases not matched to a gene: 3. Germline V lookup: CDR1 DFQATT, CDR2 SNEGSKA (reference sequence). The CDR3 DNA reads TGCAGTGCTAGGACGGACAGGGCTAACTATGGCTACACCTTC. This gives the protein CSARTDRANYGYTF.

The chain carries TRBV10-3 and TRBJ1-6; D gene ambiguous. The CDR3 is 16 amino acids. The germline CDR1 and CDR2 sequences are ENHRY and SYGVKD. Trimming cost V 0 bases and J 6 bases, with 12 bases left between them. CDR3 bases: TGTGCCATCAGTGAGTCGGCGGGGAGGCTTAATTCACCCCTCCACTTT. Amino acids: CAISESAGRLNSPLHF.

This chain uses TRBV4-3 with TRBJ1-2; D not resolved. The CDR3 contains 19 residues. The germline V and J ends were trimmed by 0 bases and 6 bases, with 26 bases remaining between them. CDR1 and CDR2 from the germline V gene are LGHNA and YSLEER. CDR3 protein: CASSQDVVGVLPRKDGYTF. The DNA of the CDR3 is TGCGCCAGCAGCCAAGATGTAGTCGGCGTTCTCCCACGGAAGGATGGCTACACCTTC.

In regard to this clonotype: A much bigger clone sits one base away, suggesting this may be a read error. The V call is TRBV6-2 or TRBV6-3, the J call TRBJ2-1; D is unclear. The germline V and J ends were trimmed by 6 bases and 0 bases, with 15 bases remaining between them. Germline V CDR1 and CDR2: MNHEY, SVGEGT. The CDR3 is 16 residues long. CDR3 sequence: CASRTIQRSSYNEQFF. DNA of the CDR3: TGTGCCAGCAGAACGATACAGAGGAGCTCCTACAATGAGCAGTTCTTC.

This clonotype was seen only a few times. This chain connects TRBV7-9 to TRBJ1-1; 8 nucleotides agree with TRBD1. The germline V gene has CDR1 SEHNR and CDR2 FQNEAQ (reference sequence). This CDR3 region has 17 residues. J lost 2 bases, V lost 6 bases, and 14 bases had no gene match. The CDR3 DNA reads as TGTGCCAGCAGGCCTCCCTTAAGGACAGGGCCCAACACTGAAGCTTTCTTT. Translating it yields CASRPPLRTGPNTEAFF.

This clonotype has only a few counts. The chain is built from TRBV5-1 and TRBJ2-3, with D possibly called TRBD1 or TRBD2 (6 bases each). V shed 6 bases and J shed 2 bases, with 16 bases lying between them. CDR1 is SGHRS and CDR2 is YFSETQ in the germline V gene. This CDR3 is 15 amino acids long. The CDR3 region is CASNEVGGPTDTQYF. Written as DNA, the CDR3 is TGCGCCAGCAACGAAGTAGGGGGGCCCACAGATACGCAGTATTTT.

This clonotype was seen a few times. The CDR3 bases are TGTGCCAGCAGTTTTCCACAGGAGCCCCAGCATTTT. Its translation is CASSFPQEPQHF. The chain links TRBV7-2 to TRBJ1-5; the D gene is possibly TRBD1 (5 bases). Germline CDR1 SGHTA, CDR2 FQGNSA. CDR3 length equals 12 residues. V lost 6 bases, J lost 8 bases, and 11 bases lay in between. The whole variable domain, remainder taken from reference TRBV7-2 and TRBJ1-5, is GAGVSQSPSNKVTEKGKDVELRCDPISGHTALYWYRQSLGQGLEFLIYFQGNSAPDKSGLPSDRFSAERTGGSVSTLTIQRTQQEDSAVYLCASSFPQEPQHFGDGTRLSIL.

This clonotype has only a few counts. The chain uses TRBV11-2 and TRBJ2-6; D unresolved. This CDR3 has 14 residues. The V end lost 2 bases, the J end lost 2 bases, and 4 bases lay between the germline ends. From germline, CDR1 is SGHAT and CDR2 FQNNGV. In nucleotides, the CDR3 is TGTGCCAGCAGCTTACTTACTGGGGCCAACGTCCTGACTTTC. Translating gives CASSLLTGANVLTF.

At least ten counts were recorded for this clonotype. The V call is TRBV20-1, the J call TRBJ1-1; TRBD1 might be the D (6 bases). There are 14 residues in the CDR3. V was clipped by 3 bases and J by 1 base, with 12 bases between them. Germline CDR1 and CDR2: DFQATT and SNEGSKA (reference sequence). CDR3 in amino acids: CSASITGRNTEAFF. CDR3 in DNA: TGCAGTGCTAGCATAACAGGGCGGAACACTGAAGCTTTCTTT.

The V and J genes are TRBV28 and TRBJ1-2, with 10 bases lining up with TRBD1. V gave up 5 bases and J gave up 5 bases; unmatched junction bases: 8. The CDR3 contains 15 residues. Germline assignment: CDR1 MDHEN and CDR2 SYDVKM. CDR3 sequence reads: CASSVPGTGVYGYTF. The CDR3 DNA reads TGTGCCAGCAGTGTCCCCGGGACAGGGGTTTATGGCTACACCTTC.

This sequence joins TRBV5-1 and TRBJ2-5, with D possibly matching TRBD2 (7 bases). In germline, CDR1 is SGHRS, CDR2 YFSETQ. This CDR3 has 15 amino acids. V gave up 4 bases and J gave up 5 bases, with 18 bases separating them. This chain's CDR3 is CASSPGAGDWETQYF. In DNA form, the CDR3 reads TGCGCCAGCAGCCCGGGGGCGGGGGACTGGGAGACCCAGTACTTC. The whole variable domain, remainder taken from reference TRBV5-1 and TRBJ2-5, is KAGVTQTPRYLIKTRGQQVTLSCSPISGHRSVSWYQQTPGQGLQFLFEYFSETQRNKGNFPGRFSGRQFSNSRSEMNVSTLELGDSALYLCASSPGAGDWETQYFGPGTRLLVL.

The CDR3 spells CATTGDDVSDTQYF. The DNA of the CDR3 is TGTGCCACCACGGGGGACGATGTGTCAGATACGCAGTATTTT. V usage is TRBV6-6 and J usage is TRBJ2-3; D perhaps matches TRBD2 (6 bases). V shed 10 bases and J shed 4 bases, with 18 bases lying between them. This CDR3 has 14 residues. Germline CDR1 reads MNHNY; CDR2 reads SVGAGI (reference sequence).

The chain uses TRBV12-3 or TRBV12-4 and TRBJ1-2; no firm D call. The CDR3 has 13 residues. Trimming cost V 5 bases and J 8 bases, with 15 bases left between them. CDR3 in amino acids: CASSLLQTRGYTF. The CDR3, as DNA: TGTGCCAGCAGTCTCCTGCAAACTCGGGGCTACACCTTC.